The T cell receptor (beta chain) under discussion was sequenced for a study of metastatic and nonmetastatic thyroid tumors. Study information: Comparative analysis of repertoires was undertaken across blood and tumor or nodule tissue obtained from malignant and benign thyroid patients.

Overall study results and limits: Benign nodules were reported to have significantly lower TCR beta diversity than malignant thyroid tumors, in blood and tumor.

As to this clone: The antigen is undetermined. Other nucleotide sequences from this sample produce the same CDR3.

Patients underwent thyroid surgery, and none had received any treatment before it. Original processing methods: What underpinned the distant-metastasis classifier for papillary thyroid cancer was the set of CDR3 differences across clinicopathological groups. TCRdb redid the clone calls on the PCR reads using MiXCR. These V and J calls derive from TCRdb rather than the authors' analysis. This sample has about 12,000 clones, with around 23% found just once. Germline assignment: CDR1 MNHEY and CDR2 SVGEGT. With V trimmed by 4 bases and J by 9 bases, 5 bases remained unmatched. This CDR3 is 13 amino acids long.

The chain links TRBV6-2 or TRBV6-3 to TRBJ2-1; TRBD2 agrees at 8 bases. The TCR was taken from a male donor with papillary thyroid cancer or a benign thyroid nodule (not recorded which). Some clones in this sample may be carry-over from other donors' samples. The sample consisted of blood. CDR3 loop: CASSLAGGGEQFF. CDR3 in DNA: TGTGCCAGCAGTTTGGCGGGGGGAGGTGAGCAGTTCTTC.